This T cell receptor beta chain was recovered during a study of shared clonotypes between healthy human individuals. Germline V gene lookup returns CDR1 SGHNT and CDR2 YYREEE (reference sequence). This CDR3 is 13 amino acids long. Trimming took 2 bases from V and 6 from J; bases not matched to a gene: 2. This clone was detected a few times. Other DNA sequences in this sample translate to the same CDR3. Only in-frame clones appear in the TCRdb table, and some are missing; sequencing was by immunoSEQ multiplex PCR. The sample lists some 2,400,000 clones, almost 96% occurring once. The specimen sequenced was naive CD4+ T cells sorted from blood. The sample's subset: CD45RA+ positively selected. The V call is TRBV5-4, the J call TRBJ1-1; 9 bases are a match to TRBD1. The source of this sequence is a man between 18 and 35 years old in good health. The CDR3 is CASSLRQGAEAFF. CDR3 bases: TGTGCCAGCAGCTTAAGACAGGGGGCTGAAGCTTTCTTT.